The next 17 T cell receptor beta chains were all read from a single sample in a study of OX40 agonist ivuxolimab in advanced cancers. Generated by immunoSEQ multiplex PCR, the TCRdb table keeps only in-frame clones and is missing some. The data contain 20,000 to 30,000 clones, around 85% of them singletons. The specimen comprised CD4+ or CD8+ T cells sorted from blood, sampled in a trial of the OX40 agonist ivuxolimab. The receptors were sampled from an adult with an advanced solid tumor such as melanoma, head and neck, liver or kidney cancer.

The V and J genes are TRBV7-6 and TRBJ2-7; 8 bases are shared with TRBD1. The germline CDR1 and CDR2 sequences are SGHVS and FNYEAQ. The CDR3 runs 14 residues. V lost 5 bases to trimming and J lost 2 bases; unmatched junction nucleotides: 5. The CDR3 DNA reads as TGTGCCAGCAGCCAGACAGGGGAGGCCTACGAGCAGTACTTC. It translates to CASSQTGEAYEQYF.

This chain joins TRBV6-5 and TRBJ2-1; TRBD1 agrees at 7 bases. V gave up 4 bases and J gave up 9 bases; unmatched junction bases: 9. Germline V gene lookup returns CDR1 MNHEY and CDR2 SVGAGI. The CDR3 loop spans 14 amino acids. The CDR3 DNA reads TGTGCCAGCAGTTCGGCAACAGGGGTTGGTGAGCAGTTCTTC. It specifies CASSSATGVGEQFF.

The CDR3 coding sequence is TGTGCCAGCAGTTTTACTAGCTATAGCACAGATACGCAGTATTTT. Its protein product is CASSFTSYSTDTQYF. This sequence joins TRBV27 and TRBJ2-3; D may be TRBD2 (6 bases). Per the germline V gene, CDR1 is MNHEY and CDR2 is SMNVEV (reference sequence). V lost 3 bases and J lost 0, with 10 bases in between. The CDR3 covers 15 residues.

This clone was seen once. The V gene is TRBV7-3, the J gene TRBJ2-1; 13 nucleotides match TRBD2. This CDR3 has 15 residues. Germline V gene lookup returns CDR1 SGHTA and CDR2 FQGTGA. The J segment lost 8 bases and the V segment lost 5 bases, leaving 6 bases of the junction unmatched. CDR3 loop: CASSLLAGGPDEQFF. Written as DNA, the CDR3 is TGTGCCAGCAGCCTACTAGCGGGAGGGCCGGATGAGCAGTTCTTC. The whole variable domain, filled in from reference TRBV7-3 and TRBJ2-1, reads GAGVSQTPSNKVTEKGKYVELRCDPISGHTALYWYRQSLGQGPEFLIYFQGTGAADDSGLPNDRFFAVRPEGSVSTLKIQRTERGDSAVYLCASSLLAGGPDEQFFGPGTRLTVL.

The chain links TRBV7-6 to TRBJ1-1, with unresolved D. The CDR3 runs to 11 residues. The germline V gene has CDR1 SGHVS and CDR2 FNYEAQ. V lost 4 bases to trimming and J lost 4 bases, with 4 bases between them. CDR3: CASSSGTEAFF. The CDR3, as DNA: TGTGCCAGCAGCTCAGGCACTGAAGCTTTCTTT. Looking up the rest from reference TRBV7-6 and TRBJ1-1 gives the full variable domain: GAGVSQSPRYKVTKRGQDVALRCDPISGHVSLYWYRQALGQGPEFLTYFNYEAQQDKSGLPNDRFSAERPEGSISTLTIQRTEQRDSAMYRCASSSGTEAFFGQGTRLTVV.

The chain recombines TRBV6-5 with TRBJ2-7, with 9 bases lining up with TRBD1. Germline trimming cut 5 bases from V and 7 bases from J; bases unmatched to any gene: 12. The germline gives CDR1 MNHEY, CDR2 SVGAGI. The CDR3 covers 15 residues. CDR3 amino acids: CASSMGQGNPMEQYF. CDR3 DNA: TGTGCCAGCAGTATGGGACAGGGTAATCCCATGGAGCAGTACTTC.

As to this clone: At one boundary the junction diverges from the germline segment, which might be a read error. The CDR3 DNA reads as TGTGCCAGCAGCTTAGTAGGGGTTGAGCAGTGCTTC. Translated: CASSLVGVEQCF. The chain has TRBV7-6 and TRBJ2-7; D might be TRBD1 (5 bases). The germline V gene encodes CDR1 SGHVS and CDR2 FNYEAQ. The CDR3 sequence is 12 residues long.

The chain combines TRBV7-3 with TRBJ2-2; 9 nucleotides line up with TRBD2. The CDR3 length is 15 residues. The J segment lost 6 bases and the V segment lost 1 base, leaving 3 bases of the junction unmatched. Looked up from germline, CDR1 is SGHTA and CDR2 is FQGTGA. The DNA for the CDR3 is TGTGCCAGCAGCTTAAGAAGCGGGAGGCCCGGGGAGCTGTTTTTT. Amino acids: CASSLRSGRPGELFF.

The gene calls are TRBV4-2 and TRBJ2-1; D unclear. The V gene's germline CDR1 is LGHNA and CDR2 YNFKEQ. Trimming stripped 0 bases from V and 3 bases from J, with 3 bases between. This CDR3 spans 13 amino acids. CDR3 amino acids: CASSQDSYNEQFF. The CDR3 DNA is TGTGCCAGCAGCCAAGATAGCTACAATGAGCAGTTCTTC.

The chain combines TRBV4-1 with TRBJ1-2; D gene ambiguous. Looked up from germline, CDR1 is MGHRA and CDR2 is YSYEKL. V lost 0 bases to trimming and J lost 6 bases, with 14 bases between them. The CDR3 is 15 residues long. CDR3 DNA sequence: TGCGCCAGCAGCCAAGAGGACGGAGGTTTTCATGGCTACACCTTC. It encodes CASSQEDGGFHGYTF.

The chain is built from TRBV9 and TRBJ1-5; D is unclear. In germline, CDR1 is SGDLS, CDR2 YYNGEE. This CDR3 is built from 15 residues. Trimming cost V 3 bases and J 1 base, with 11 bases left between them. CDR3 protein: CASSGKGGSNQPQHF. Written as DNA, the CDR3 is TGTGCCAGCAGCGGTAAAGGTGGAAGCAATCAGCCCCAGCATTTT.

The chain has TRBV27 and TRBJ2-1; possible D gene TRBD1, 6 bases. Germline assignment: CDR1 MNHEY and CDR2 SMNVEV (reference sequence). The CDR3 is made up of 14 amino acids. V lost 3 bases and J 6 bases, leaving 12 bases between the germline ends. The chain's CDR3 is CASSFILQGNEQFF. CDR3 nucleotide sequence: TGTGCCAGCAGTTTCATATTACAGGGCAATGAGCAGTTCTTC.

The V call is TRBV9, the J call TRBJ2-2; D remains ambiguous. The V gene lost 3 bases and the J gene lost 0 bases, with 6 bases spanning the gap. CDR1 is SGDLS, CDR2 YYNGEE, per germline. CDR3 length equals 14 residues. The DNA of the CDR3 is TGTGCCAGCAGCGAGGGTGCGAACACCGGGGAGCTGTTTTTT. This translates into CASSEGANTGELFF.

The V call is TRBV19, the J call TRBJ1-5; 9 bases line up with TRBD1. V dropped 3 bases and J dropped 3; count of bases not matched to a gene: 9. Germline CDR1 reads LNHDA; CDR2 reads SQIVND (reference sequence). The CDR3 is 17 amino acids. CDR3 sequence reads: CASSITGTGSFNQPQHF. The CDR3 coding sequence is TGTGCCAGTAGTATTACCGGGACAGGGTCATTCAATCAGCCCCAGCATTTT. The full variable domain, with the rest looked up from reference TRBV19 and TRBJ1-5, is DGGITQSPKYLFRKEGQNVTLSCEQNLNHDAMYWYRQDPGQGLRLIYYSQIVNDFQKGDIAEGYSVSREKKESFPLTVTSAQKNPTAFYLCASSITGTGSFNQPQHFGDGTRLSIL.

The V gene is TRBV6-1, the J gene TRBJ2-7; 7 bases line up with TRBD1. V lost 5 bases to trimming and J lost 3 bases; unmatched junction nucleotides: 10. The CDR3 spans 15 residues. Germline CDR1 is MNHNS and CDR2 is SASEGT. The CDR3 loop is CASSLAGGDIYEQYF. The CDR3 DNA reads TGTGCCAGCAGTCTAGCAGGGGGAGATATCTACGAGCAGTACTTC.

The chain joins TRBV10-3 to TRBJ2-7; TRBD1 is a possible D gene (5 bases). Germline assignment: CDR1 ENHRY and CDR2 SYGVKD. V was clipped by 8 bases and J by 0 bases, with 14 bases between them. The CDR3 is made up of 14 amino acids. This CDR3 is CAILKGDSSYEQYF. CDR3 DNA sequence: TGTGCCATCCTGAAAGGTGACAGCTCCTACGAGCAGTACTTC.

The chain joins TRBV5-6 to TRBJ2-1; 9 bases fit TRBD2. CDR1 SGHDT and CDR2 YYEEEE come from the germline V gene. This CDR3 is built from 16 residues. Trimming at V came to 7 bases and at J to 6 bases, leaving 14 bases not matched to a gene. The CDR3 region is CASGYNAGGGSNEQFF. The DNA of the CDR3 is TGTGCCAGCGGATATAATGCGGGAGGGGGGTCCAATGAGCAGTTCTTC.